Sequencing of this T cell receptor beta chain was carried out in a study of cytomegalovirus exposure and HLA in healthy donors (TCRdb year 2017). Describing the broader study: An earlier analysis of approximately 640 of the donors reported roughly 270 Gb of sequence data and about 100 million unique TCR beta sequences from 150 million to 200 million T cells. Of the 300 to 400 genotyped donors, over 65% fell in the genetic ancestry cluster associated with self-reported Caucasian donors. Around 300 gigabases of sequencing data and approximately 84 million unique TCR sequences were included in an early release covering about 700 HLA-typed donors. Genome-wide SNP genotypes for about 55% of the 666 donors were used in a later genetic analysis, which treated that subset as a discovery cohort. An earlier analysis of approximately 640 of the donors applied high-throughput TCR beta sequencing to assess whether each TCR beta V gene segment acted as functional or pseudogenic. To predict cytomegalovirus infection status, the study combined high-throughput TCR immunosequencing, statistical association of individual TCRs with disease status, and machine learning. Donor age, sex, ethnicity and CMV serostatus were compiled together with the repertoire data. Several DR-DQ haplotypes were treated as single units for association and clustering because of strong linkage in the cohort. In the later analysis, no new phenotypic data were used to find candidate immune exposures; instead, reliance was placed on TCR beta sequences and their occurrence across donors. The study was designed to test whether signatures of past pathogen exposure could be identified by cataloging public T cell receptors. Every repertoire in the discovery cohort had been generated on one and the same sequencing platform. Both class I and class II loci were covered by HLA typing, at four-digit resolution. On average, about 240,000 unique TCR beta nucleotide sequences were sequenced per donor among fewer than 500 genotyped donors of the cohort, with about 19% of those sequences being non-productive. A separate validation cohort of more than 100 different subjects was used in addition to the approximately 610-subject first cohort. Using immunosequencing, the study profiled T cell repertoires from about 650 subjects and related those repertoires to cytomegalovirus serostatus. Typing coverage differed by locus: A, B, C, DRB1 and DQB1 were typed in roughly 620-630 donors, DQA1 in about 500, DPA1 in some 570, and DPB1 in roughly 470. A later analysis re-analyzed previously published TCR beta repertoires from 600 to 850 donors and added high-resolution HLA genotyping to study TCR occurrence patterns.

This clone occurred once. Its antigen is currently not known. Per-base qualities were not stored, and no clone one base away is much larger. General findings and caveats noted by the study authors: A later genetic analysis associated a missense DCLRE1C variant with V-gene and J-gene trimming of TCR beta chains, and an independent cohort replicated the association. In a later analysis, HLA-associated TCR beta chains showed more clonal expansion and lower generation probabilities than non-associated chains that were equally common. A few of the identified cytomegalovirus-associated TCR beta chains were confirmed in vitro to be specific for cytomegalovirus antigens. This cohort had only TCR beta chains sequenced, and the lack of alpha or paired-chain data limited which features could be detected. Specific HLA alleles were associated with 16,951 TCR beta sequences at a false discovery rate of 0.05 in a later analysis. A further reported finding was that TCR beta sequences accurately predicted the HLA-A and HLA-B alleles for most subjects in the first cohort. Presence/absence analyses assumed roughly uniform sequencing depth across donors, an assumption that may not hold. According to the authors, the approach could potentially be generalized to other disease states and immunological phenotypes. For the cohort, immune exposure information was limited to CMV serostatus. Linkage disequilibrium might explain the correlated functional status among segregating V segments, but an unknown experimental factor could not be ruled out. According to a later genetic analysis, donors in an Asian-associated ancestry cluster had fewer N-insertions in productive TCRs than the roughly 670-donor mean. The earlier analysis of 587 of the donors excluded 15 to 20 rarely observed V segments, including chromosome 9 orphons, because counts were too low. Broadly in line with IMGT annotations, most TCR beta V segments showed up in productive rearrangements about 90% or about 30% of the time in an earlier analysis of under 700 of the donors. Because the 87-base-pair reads could not distinguish some IMGT-functional V segments, including TRBV6-2 and TRBV6-3, those segments were excluded. Because HLA typing was missing for some donors at each locus, association tests included only the typed subset. According to a later analysis, TCR association rates differed among HLA loci, with DRB1 alleles showing the most associated TCRs and HLA-C alleles showing the fewest. The study gave a list of under 200 TCR beta chains associated with cytomegalovirus. A cluster of highly shared sequence variants was judged likely to be a technical artifact of the sequencing pipeline. According to a later analysis, parvovirus B19, influenza, CMV and Epstein-Barr virus appeared linked to several top co-occurrence clusters. In a later analysis, most CMV-associated TCR beta chains were found to appear HLA-restricted, with HLA associations seemingly driven largely by CMV exposure. The classifier was reported to diagnose cytomegalovirus status with high specificity and sensitivity in both the original cohort and the validation cohort. Strong co-occurrence of HLA alleles, especially DR and DQ, made assigning TCR associations to individual alleles difficult. Most TCR sequences were seen in very few donors, while some public TCRs were found in many individuals.

The library was built by means of the immunoSEQ multiplex PCR assay. A mixture of 60 forward primers for TCR Vbeta segments and 13 reverse primers for TCR Jbeta segments was used in the multiplex PCR. The CDR3 region of rearranged TCR beta genes was amplified from genomic DNA by a multiplex PCR assay. The amplified TCR beta libraries were sequenced on the Illumina HiSeq System as 87-base-pair reads. The authors processed their data as follows. A later analysis counted some 80 million unique TCR beta chains across the 666 repertoires, and roughly 10 million of these chains were shared by at least two donors. Raw reads were error-corrected and collapsed into unique sequences with a nearest-neighbor algorithm that merged closely related sequences to remove PCR and sequencing errors. Alignment of CDR3 sequences to IMGT reference sequences was used to assign V, D and J gene segments. Each retained sequence needed at least a six-nucleotide match to both a V gene segment and a J gene segment. Rearrangements were called productive when the CDR3 lacked stop codons and stayed in frame with V and J; all others were non-productive. Following IMGT convention, CDR3 was defined as the stretch from the second conserved V-encoded cysteine up to the conserved J-encoded phenylalanine. Sequences without an unambiguous match to a single V gene segment were excluded from the earlier analysis of several hundred of the donors. An earlier analysis of 450 to 650 of the donors called V segments functional above 56.7% productive rearrangements and segregating when the between-donor standard deviation exceeded 5%. A statistical classification framework was developed to diagnose cytomegalovirus status using the catalog of TCR beta chain sequences. V and J gene assignment, in a later analysis, came from comparing TCR nucleotide sequences with IMGT/GENE-DB human TR gene sequences. A later analysis assigned CDR3 sequences and most-parsimonious VDJ recombination scenarios with the TCRdist pipeline. A later analysis defined each TCR beta chain by its CDR3 amino acid sequence plus V-gene family, and excluded reads lacking a unique V-gene family. To address suspected cross-contamination and a sequencing artifact, a later analysis removed approximately 600 highly shared, low-generation-probability nucleotide sequences. For each public chain, a later analysis derived a clonal expansion index from normalized ranks of inferred template counts within each repertoire. A later analysis computed generation probabilities with a VDJ recombination model fitted to out-of-frame rearrangements, and checked the results against IGoR. A later analysis scored TCR-TCR, TCR-HLA and TCR-CMV co-occurrence with hypergeometric tests, applying a repertoire-size bias correction to TCR pairs. In a later analysis, false discovery rates were estimated by permuting HLA or CMV assignments 20 times. In a later analysis, co-occurring TCRs were grouped with DBSCAN, and TCRdist sequence similarity was added when clustering was performed within HLA-allele-positive subsets. Repertoires with fewer than 30,000 or more than 120,000 public chains were left out of co-occurrence clustering, as were five repertoires with anomalous nucleotide sharing. Not all clones reach the TCRdb copy of this immuneACCESS table, which keeps in-frame sequences only. Checked studies attribute under half of the gap to unresolved V genes and leave the rest unexplained. That table gives V, J and clone size, and the DNA gave D and trimming. This sample comprises roughly 150,000 clones, about 75% of them detected only once. The ten largest clonotypes hold approximately 10% of the sample.

The cohort was made up of 500 to 800 healthy bone marrow donors. At the time of sampling, all cohort members were nominally healthy, though unrecorded immune exposures were likely present. The donor tested CMV seropositive and was one of the 289 seropositive cohort members. Each donor provided a peripheral blood sample, and peripheral blood mononuclear cells were used for TCR beta sequencing. Genomic DNA was extracted from the blood cell samples with the Qiagen DNeasy Blood Extraction Kit. Measured from the cysteine to the phenylalanine, the CDR3 is 15 residues long. The CDR3 DNA has 45 bases and is translated from base 1. V is pruned by 5 bases and J by 5 bases, leaving 10 bases of the junction without a gene match. CDR1 and CDR2 are read off the germline V gene (reference sequence) as LNHDA and SQIVND.

The material sequenced was PBMCs. This TCR came from a man between 18 and 29 years old in good health and CMV-seropositive. Recombination joined TRBV19 with TRBJ2-5, with 8 middle bases fitting TRBD2. The CDR3 protein sequence reads: CASSSRSGGPETQYF. The bases read TGTGCCAGTAGTTCTCGGTCGGGAGGGCCCGAGACCCAGTACTTC.